This T cell receptor (beta chain) came from a study of blood T cell repertoires in COVID-19. Study background: Whether acute or convalescent, the COVID-19 samples came from the United States, Italy and Spain. The cDNA or gDNA used as material had been derived from T cells, B-cell-depleted T cells, or PBMCs.

The CDR3 runs 16 residues. Per germline, CDR1 SGHTA and CDR2 FQGNSA. Trimming took 1 base from V and 2 from J, leaving 14 bases between them. As originally analysed: Estimated nucleated cell counts came from reference gene primer amplification. Profiling relied on immunoSEQ multiplex PCR, and the TCRdb table lists in-frame clones only, not all of them. V, J and clone size are those of that table, while D and trimming were read from the DNA. The repertoire holds 310,000 or so clones, 75% to 90% seen once, with about 2.2% in the top ten. The chain joins TRBV7-2 to TRBJ1-2; a weak D match, TRBD1 (5 bases). The TCR comes from a woman aged 45-59 years who had recovered from COVID-19. The sequenced sample was peripheral blood. CDR3: CASSLEVSRTNYGYTF. The CDR3 DNA reads TGTGCCAGCAGCTTAGAAGTGAGCAGGACAAACTATGGCTACACCTTC.